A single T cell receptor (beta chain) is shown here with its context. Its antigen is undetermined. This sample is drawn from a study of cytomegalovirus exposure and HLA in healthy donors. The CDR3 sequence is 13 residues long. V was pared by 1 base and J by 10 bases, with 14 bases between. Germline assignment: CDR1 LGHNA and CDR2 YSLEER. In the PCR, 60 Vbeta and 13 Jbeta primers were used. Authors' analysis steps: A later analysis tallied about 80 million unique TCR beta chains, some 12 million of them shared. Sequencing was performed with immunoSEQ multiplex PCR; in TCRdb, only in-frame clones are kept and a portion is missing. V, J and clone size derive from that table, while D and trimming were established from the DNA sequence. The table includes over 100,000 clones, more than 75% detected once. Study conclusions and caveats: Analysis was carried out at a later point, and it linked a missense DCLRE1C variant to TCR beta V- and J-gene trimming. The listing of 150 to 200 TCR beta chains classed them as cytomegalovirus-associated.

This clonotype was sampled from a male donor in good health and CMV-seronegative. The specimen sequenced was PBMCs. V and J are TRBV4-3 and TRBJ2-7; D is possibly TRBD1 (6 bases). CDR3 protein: CASSQVEGEKQYF. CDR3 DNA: TGCGCCAGCAGCCAAGTAGAGGGGGAAAAACAGTACTTC.